This T cell receptor beta chain was observed in a study of blood T cell repertoires in COVID-19. For the study at large: T cells, B-cell-depleted T cells, or PBMCs supplied cDNA or gDNA.

In the authors' workflow: Researchers report that nucleated cell counts were estimated from reference gene primer amplification. TCRdb keeps only in-frame clones here, not all; method: immunoSEQ multiplex PCR. From that table come the V and J calls and clone size; the DNA was used to work out D and trimming. Found here are under 200,000 clones, approximately 90% of them singletons; the top ten hold around 5.1%. The length of the CDR3 is 11 residues. V lost 9 bases and J 6 bases, leaving 11 bases between the germline ends. Germline values: CDR1 MDHEN, CDR2 SYDVKM. Sequencing was carried out using peripheral blood. The chain links TRBV28 to TRBJ1-1; D not certain. The receptor was derived from a man between 18 and 35 years old with COVID-19, enrolled during active disease. Here the CDR3 DNA reads TGTGCCAGTTATAACAGACCTGAAGCTTTCTTT. Residues: CASYNRPEAFF.